One sample yielded the 15 T cell receptor beta chains listed below, sequenced in a study of CD8 T cells in Susac syndrome (dated by TCRdb to between 2018 and 2020). Library method: the immunoSEQ multiplex PCR assay. RNA was extracted with the RNeasy kit and 0.5 to 1 ug was reverse transcribed using random hexamers. In-frame beta chains were kept once TCRdb had trimmed the public reads at Q25 with fastp and called clones with MiXCR. Every entry covers one CDR3 protein and lists the most common genes and DNA from its rows. Counted in this sample were 150,000 to 200,000 distinct CDR3 sequences; approximately 94% of them appeared once. The ten largest clones represent about 0.089% of the sample. Material: CD4+ T cells from PBMCs. Receptors originate from a human donor with multiple sclerosis.

This clonotype was detected only a few times. This CDR3 is CASSLTADSTDTQYF. The CDR3 bases are TGTGCCAGCAGCTTAACGGCGGATAGCACAGATACGCAGTATTTT. This sequence joins TRBV7-3 and TRBJ2-3; D not certain. Trimming removed 0 bases from V and 0 bases from J, with 7 bases in between. The CDR3 sequence is 15 residues long. CDR1 is SGHTA, CDR2 FQGTGA, per germline.

V is TRBV9 and J is TRBJ1-1; the match to TRBD1 covers 11 bases. V was pared by 4 bases and J by 12 bases, with 11 bases of the junction left unmatched. The germline gives CDR1 SGDLS, CDR2 YYNGEE. This CDR3 region has 14 residues. The CDR3 loop reads CASSSNAGTGGTFF. In nucleotides, the CDR3 is TGTGCCAGCAGCTCCAACGCCGGGACAGGGGGAACTTTCTTT. Looking up the rest from reference TRBV9 and TRBJ1-1 gives the full variable domain: DSGVTQTPKHLITATGQRVTLRCSPRSGDLSVYWYQQSLDQGLQFLIQYYNGEERAKGNILERFSAQQFPDLHSELNLSSLELGDSALYFCASSSNAGTGGTFFGQGTRLTVV.

This sequence joins TRBV5-6 and TRBJ1-1; D might be TRBD1 (6 bases). This CDR3 has 18 residues. Germline V gene lookup returns CDR1 SGHDT and CDR2 YYEEEE. V lost 1 base to trimming and J lost 2 bases, with 21 bases between them. DNA of the CDR3: TGTGCCAGCAGCTTGATCCCGGGGGACATCGGCCTTAACACTGAAGCTTTCTTT. Translation gives CASSLIPGDIGLNTEAFF.

V usage is TRBV19 and J usage is TRBJ2-3; 7 bases match TRBD2. With V trimmed by 4 bases and J by 1 base, 8 bases remained unmatched. The CDR3 covers 16 residues. CDR1 and CDR2 from the germline V gene are LNHDA and SQIVND (reference sequence). This CDR3 reads CASSSGLDLRTDTQYF. The DNA for the CDR3 is TGTGCCAGTAGTAGTGGACTAGATCTCCGCACAGATACGCAGTATTTT.

The rearrangement uses TRBV5-6 and TRBJ1-3, with D unresolved. The CDR3 is 14 residues long. The germline V gene encodes CDR1 SGHDT and CDR2 YYEEEE. Trimming removed 4 bases from V and 4 bases from J, with 12 bases in between. The CDR3 DNA reads TGTGCCAGCAGCCGCCGGGCAGGCGGAAACACCATATATTTT. Translated, it gives CASSRRAGGNTIYF.

The chain links TRBV7-2 to TRBJ1-4, with unresolved D. V lost 2 bases and J lost 6, with 7 bases in between. The germline gives CDR1 SGHTA, CDR2 FQGNSA. This CDR3 region has 13 residues. As DNA, the CDR3 is TGTGCCAGCAGCTTAAGGACGGATGAAAAACTGTTTTTT. Translation gives CASSLRTDEKLFF.

This rearrangement joins TRBV12-3 or TRBV12-4 to TRBJ1-5; D ambiguous. There are 12 residues in the CDR3. The V end lost 7 bases, the J end lost 3 bases, and 7 bases lay between the germline ends. CDR3 DNA: TGTGCCAGCACTTCGAACAATCAGCCCCAGCATTTT. The encoded protein is CASTSNNQPQHF.

The rearrangement joins TRBV5-1 to TRBJ1-2; tentative D call: TRBD1 (6 bases). The ends were cut back, 0 bases at V and 3 bases at J, with 9 bases in the middle. CDR3 length equals 14 residues. Per germline, CDR1 SGHRS and CDR2 YFSETQ. For the CDR3, the DNA is TGCGCCAGCAGCTTGGTACGGACAGACTATGGCTACACCTTC. Its protein is CASSLVRTDYGYTF.

The chain carries TRBV18 and TRBJ2-1; D not certain. Germline V lookup: CDR1 KGHSH, CDR2 LQKENI. Trimming pared 0 bases from V and 5 bases from J, leaving 11 bases between. The CDR3 sequence is 15 residues long. The CDR3 sequence is CASSPPSSGNNEQFF. The DNA of the CDR3 is TGTGCCAGCTCACCACCGTCGTCAGGTAACAATGAGCAGTTCTTC.

The gene calls are TRBV29-1 and TRBJ1-5, with unresolved D. The CDR3 length is 14 residues. Deletions cut 6 bases from V and 2 bases from J, with 14 bases between. Germline V lookup: CDR1 SQVTM, CDR2 ANQGSEA. The CDR3 DNA sequence: TGCAGCGTCATAGATATAGGTGGCAATCAGCCCCAGCATTTT. Its translation is CSVIDIGGNQPQHF. Using reference TRBV29-1 and TRBJ1-5 for the parts outside the CDR3, the full variable domain is SAVISQKPSRDICQRGTSLTIQCQVDSQVTMMFWYRQQPGQSLTLIATANQGSEATYESGFVIDKFPISRPNLTFSTLTVSNMSPEDSSIYLCSVIDIGGNQPQHFGDGTRLSIL.

This clonotype was detected a few times. The chain is built from TRBV9 and TRBJ2-3, with 9 bases that match TRBD1. The CDR3 is 11 residues long. The junction had 0 bases not matched to a gene; V was cut back by 3 bases and J by 10 bases. Per germline, CDR1 SGDLS and CDR2 YYNGEE. CDR3 DNA sequence: TGTGCCAGCAGCGGGGACAGGGCGCAGTATTTT. The encoded protein is CASSGDRAQYF.

The V call is TRBV19, the J call TRBJ2-5; 8 bases map to TRBD1. From germline, CDR1 is LNHDA and CDR2 SQIVND (reference sequence). The CDR3 sequence is 14 residues long. V shed 10 bases, J shed 4 bases, and the junction held 11 bases outside the gene matches. This CDR3 is CATRIGQGTETQYF. CDR3 DNA sequence: TGTGCCACCCGAATCGGACAGGGAACAGAGACCCAGTACTTC.

The V gene is TRBV7-9, the J gene TRBJ2-5; 10 bases agree with TRBD1. V shed 1 base, J shed 1 base, and the junction held 3 bases outside the gene matches. This CDR3 spans 16 amino acids. Germline CDR1 reads SEHNR; CDR2 reads FQNEAQ (reference sequence). DNA for the CDR3: TGTGCCAGCAGCTTAGGGGACAGGGGCCTCCAAGAGACCCAGTACTTC. It yields the protein CASSLGDRGLQETQYF.

The chain combines TRBV4-2 with TRBJ2-7; D unresolved. The CDR3 is made up of 15 amino acids. The V gene lost 0 bases and the J gene lost 1 base, with 10 bases spanning the gap. The germline CDR1 and CDR2 sequences are LGHNA and YNFKEQ. The CDR3 loop reads CASSQDYDSSYEQYF. CDR3 DNA: TGTGCCAGCAGCCAAGATTATGACTCTTCCTACGAGCAGTACTTC.

This clonotype was seen just once. The chain joins TRBV20-1 to TRBJ1-2; D uncertain. Germline V gene data show CDR1 as DFQATT and CDR2 as SNEGSKA (reference sequence). The V and J ends lost 1 base and 4 bases respectively, with 7 bases between them. The CDR3 loop spans 12 amino acids. Here the CDR3 DNA reads TGCAGTGCTAGAGGGACTTCCTATGGCTACACCTTC. Encoded protein: CSARGTSYGYTF.